These T cell receptor beta chains were read from a single sample in a study of PD-L1 blockade in urothelial cancer. Profiling relied on immunoSEQ multiplex PCR, and the TCRdb table lists in-frame clones only, not all of them. The table records over 100,000 clones, about four fifths of them present only once. Material: PBMCs, obtained around atezolizumab (anti-PD-L1) treatment. These receptors all stem from a man aged 50-60 years with urothelial cancer. Both conserved end residues are part of each CDR3. The D gene is left open where the match is weak. The listing skips clone size in some rows; elsewhere it reads once, few, many or a size class.

TRBV28	TRBD1	TRBJ2-7	few	TGTGCCAGCCGACATACTACCGGGACAGGGGTCAACGAGCAGTACTTC	CASRHTTGTGVNEQYF
TRBV27	TRBD1	TRBJ2-6	-	TGTGCCAGCGGGACAGGGCTAGCCGGGGCCAACGTCCTGACTTTC	CASGTGLAGANVLTF
TRBV7-2	-	TRBJ1-5	once	TGTGCCAGCAGCTTAGTGGCCCGCCAGCCCCAGCATTTT	CASSLVARQPQHF
TRBV2	-	TRBJ1-6	-	TGTGCCAGCACCACCCGGGGGGGAGTGAGTAATTCACCCCTCCACTTT	CASTTRGGVSNSPLHF
TRBV7-9	-	TRBJ1-6	-	TGTGCCAGCAGCCCAGCCGGGGGTCCACCCCTCCACTTT	CASSPAGGPPLHF
TRBV27	TRBD1	TRBJ2-3	-	TGTGCCAGCAGTAAATTGGCCCAGGGGGCTACGCAGTATTTT	CASSKLAQGATQYF
TRBV15	-	TRBJ2-7	-	TGTGCCACCAGCAGATTAGACACCGAGCAGTACTTC	CATSRLDTEQYF
TRBV2	TRBD1	TRBJ2-7	-	TGTGCCAGCAGGGGGACAGGGGGCGGTTCCTACGAGCAGTACTTC	CASRGTGGGSYEQYF
TRBV15	-	TRBJ1-6	-	TGTGCCACCAGCAGAGATTTTCGGACAGATCGGTCACCCCTCCACTTT	CATSRDFRTDRSPLHF
TRBV5-6	-	TRBJ1-1	once	TGTGCCAGCAGCTTCTCAGGGGTTCAAGCTTTCTTT	CASSFSGVQAFF
TRBV6-5	-	TRBJ1-2	-	TGTGCCAGCAGTTACGGAGTAAACTATGGCTACACCTTC	CASSYGVNYGYTF
TRBV28	-	TRBJ1-6	-	TGTGCCAGCGGATCCTCAAGGACAGCGAGCTCCTATAATTCACCCCTCCACTTT	CASGSSRTASSYNSPLHF
TRBV6-1	-	TRBJ1-2	-	TGTGCCAGCACAGGGGCCCTCGGGAACTATGGCTACACCTTC	CASTGALGNYGYTF
TRBV5-6	-	TRBJ2-7	-	TGTGCCAGCAGCTTGCTCAGGAGACAGGTGATAAAGTACGAGCAGTACTTC	CASSLLRRQVIKYEQYF
TRBV6-7	-	TRBJ2-7	-	TGTGCCAGCGGAGGTGCCCTGACAGGCACCTACGAGCAGTACTTC	CASGGALTGTYEQYF
TRBV10-3	TRBD1	TRBJ1-5	once	TGTGCCATTGGGGACAGGAATCAGCCCCAGCATTTT	CAIGDRNQPQHF
TRBV5-4	TRBD2	TRBJ2-1	few	TGTGCCAGCAGCCAAGGGACTAGCGGGGGAGGGTGGAATGAGCAGTTCTTC	CASSQGTSGGGWNEQFF
TRBV13	-	TRBJ2-3	-	TGTGCCAGCACTCCTCCGGTCACAGATACGCAGTATTTT	CASTPPVTDTQYF
TRBV5-4	TRBD2	TRBJ2-2	once	TGTGCCAGCAAGTCCCAATTAGCGGGAGGCACCGGGGAGCTGTTTTTT	CASKSQLAGGTGELFF
TRBV19	TRBD2	TRBJ2-7	-	TGTGCCAGTAGTATGGGACTAGCGGGAGTTCCAATGCCCTACGAGCAGTACTTC	CASSMGLAGVPMPYEQYF
TRBV11-3	-	TRBJ2-2	once	TGTGCCAGCAGCCCTGGACAGCACACCGGGGAGCTGTTTTTT	CASSPGQHTGELFF
TRBV27	-	TRBJ2-1	-	TGTGCCAGCAGGCGCGCCCTTGGAGGTGGCAATGAGCAGTTCTTC	CASRRALGGGNEQFF
TRBV7-2	-	TRBJ2-7	-	TGTGCCAGCAGCTTACCTACCGGTGGCGAGCAGTACTTC	CASSLPTGGEQYF
TRBV5-4	-	TRBJ2-3	-	TGTGCCAGCAGCTCTAGCACAGATACGCAGTATTTT	CASSSSTDTQYF
TRBV7-8	-	TRBJ1-1	-	TGTGCCAGCAGCTTAGTCGCCGGGAACACTGAAGCTTTCTTT	CASSLVAGNTEAFF
TRBV7-2	TRBD1	TRBJ2-7	few	TGTGCCAGCAGCGGGGCCGGGACAGGGGCCTACGAGCAGTACTTC	CASSGAGTGAYEQYF
TRBV10-1	-	TRBJ1-1	-	TGCGCCAGCAGTTCCAGTCACCAGCGGACTGAAGCTTTCTTT	CASSSSHQRTEAFF
TRBV7-9	-	TRBJ1-1	-	TGTGCCAGCAGCTTAACATCGCAGGCGAACACTGAAGCTTTCTTT	CASSLTSQANTEAFF
TRBV9	TRBD2	TRBJ2-1	once	TGTGCCAGCAGCGTAGCTAGGGGAGGGCCGGGGAATGAGCAGTTCTTC	CASSVARGGPGNEQFF
TRBV30	-	TRBJ2-7	-	TGTGCCTGGAGACCGAGACATCTCTACGAGCAGTACTTC	CAWRPRHLYEQYF
TRBV28	-	TRBJ1-2	few	TGTGCCAGCAGTTTAGCAGGGTCCTATGGCTACACCTTC	CASSLAGSYGYTF
TRBV30	-	TRBJ2-7	-	TGTGCCTGGAGTGTACCAGGTCGAAACGTGTACTTC	CAWSVPGRNVYF
TRBV11-3	-	TRBJ2-1	-	TGTGCCAGCAGCTTAGGGCACAGCACCTACAATGAGCAGTTCTTC	CASSLGHSTYNEQFF
TRBV15	-	TRBJ1-5	-	TGTGCCACCAGCAGAGTGGCTGAACAGCCCCAGCATTTT	CATSRVAEQPQHF
TRBV7-6	-	TRBJ1-1	-	TGTGCCAGCAGCTTATGGGGGAACAGGGAATTTTCTGAAGCTTTCTTT	CASSLWGNREFSEAFF
TRBV7-6	TRBD2	TRBJ2-2	-	TGTGCCAGCAGCTTAGGCGGGAGGGCGAACACCGGGGAGCTGTTTTTT	CASSLGGRANTGELFF
TRBV6-6	-	TRBJ1-5	-	TGTGCCAGCAGTTCGACAGCTAGCAATCAGCCCCAGCATTTT	CASSSTASNQPQHF
TRBV7-2	TRBD2	TRBJ2-7	-	TGTGCCAGCAGCTTATCTAGCGGGACGACCTACGAGCAGTACTTC	CASSLSSGTTYEQYF
TRBV7-3	TRBD1	TRBJ2-7	-	TGTGCCAGCAGCTTAGGCCCCGGGACAGGGGGGGCCTACGAGCAGTACTTC	CASSLGPGTGGAYEQYF
TRBV6-5	TRBD2	TRBJ2-7	-	TGTGCCAGCAGTCCCCCGGGCGGGAGGGCCAACGAGCAGTACTTC	CASSPPGGRANEQYF
TRBV19	-	TRBJ1-5	few	TGTGCCAGTAGTGTCCCGGGGGGTTATAGCAATCAGCCCCAGCATTTT	CASSVPGGYSNQPQHF
TRBV28	-	TRBJ1-2	-	TGTGCCAGCAGTTTAAAGCCAAACTATGGCTACACCTTC	CASSLKPNYGYTF